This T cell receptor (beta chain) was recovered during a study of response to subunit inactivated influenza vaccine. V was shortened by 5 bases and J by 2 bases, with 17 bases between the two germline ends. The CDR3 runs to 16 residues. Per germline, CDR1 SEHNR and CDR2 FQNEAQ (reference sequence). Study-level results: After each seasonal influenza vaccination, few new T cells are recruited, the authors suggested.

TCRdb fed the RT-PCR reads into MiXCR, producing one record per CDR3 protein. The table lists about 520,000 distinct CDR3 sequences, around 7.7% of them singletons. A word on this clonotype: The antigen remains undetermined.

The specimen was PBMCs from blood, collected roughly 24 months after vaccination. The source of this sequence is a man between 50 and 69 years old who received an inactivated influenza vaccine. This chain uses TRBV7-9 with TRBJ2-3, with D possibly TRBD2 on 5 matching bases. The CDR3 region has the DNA TGTGCCAGCAGCGAGGGAGACCCGCGCCCCACAGATACGCAGTATTTT. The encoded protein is CASSEGDPRPTDTQYF.